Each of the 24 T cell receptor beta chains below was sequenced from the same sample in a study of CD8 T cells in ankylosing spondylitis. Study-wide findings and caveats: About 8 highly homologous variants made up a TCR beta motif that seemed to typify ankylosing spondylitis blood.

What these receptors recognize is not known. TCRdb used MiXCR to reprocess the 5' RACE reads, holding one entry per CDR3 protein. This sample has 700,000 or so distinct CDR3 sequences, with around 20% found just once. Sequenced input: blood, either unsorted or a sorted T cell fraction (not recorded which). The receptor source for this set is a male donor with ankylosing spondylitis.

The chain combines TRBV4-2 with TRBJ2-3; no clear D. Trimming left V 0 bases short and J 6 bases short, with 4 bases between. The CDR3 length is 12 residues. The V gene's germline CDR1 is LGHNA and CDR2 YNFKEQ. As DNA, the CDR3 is TGTGCCAGCAGCCAAGAATCCGATACGCAGTATTTT. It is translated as CASSQESDTQYF.

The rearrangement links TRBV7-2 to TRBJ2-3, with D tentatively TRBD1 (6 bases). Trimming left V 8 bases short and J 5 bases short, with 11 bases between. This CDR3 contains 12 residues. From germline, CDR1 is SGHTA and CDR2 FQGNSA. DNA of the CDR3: TGTGCCAGCGCTCTAGGGGGAGATACGCAGTATTTT. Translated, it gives CASALGGDTQYF.

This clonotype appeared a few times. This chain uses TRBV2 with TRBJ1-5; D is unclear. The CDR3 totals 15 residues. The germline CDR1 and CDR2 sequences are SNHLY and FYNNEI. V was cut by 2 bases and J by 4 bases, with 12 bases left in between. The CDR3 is CASSELADSNQPQHF. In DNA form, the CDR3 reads TGTGCCAGCAGTGAATTGGCGGACTCTAATCAGCCCCAGCATTTT. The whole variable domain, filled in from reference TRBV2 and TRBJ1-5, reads EPEVTQTPSHQVTQMGQEVILRCVPISNHLYFYWYRQILGQKVEFLVSFYNNEISEKSEIFDDQFSVERPDGSNFTLKIRSTKLEDSAMYFCASSELADSNQPQHFGDGTRLSIL.

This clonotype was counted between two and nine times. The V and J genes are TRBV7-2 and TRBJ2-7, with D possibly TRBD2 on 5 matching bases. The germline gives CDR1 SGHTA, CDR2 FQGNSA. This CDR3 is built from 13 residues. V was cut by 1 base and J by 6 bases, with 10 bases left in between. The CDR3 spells CASSLEVGVEQYF. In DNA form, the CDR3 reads TGTGCCAGCAGCTTAGAGGTCGGGGTCGAGCAGTACTTC.

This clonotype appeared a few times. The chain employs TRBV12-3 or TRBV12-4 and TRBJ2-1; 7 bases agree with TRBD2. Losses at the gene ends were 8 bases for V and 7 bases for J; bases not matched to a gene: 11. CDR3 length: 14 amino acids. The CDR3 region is CASQSSAGGNEQFF. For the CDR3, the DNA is TGTGCCAGCCAAAGTTCGGCCGGGGGGAATGAGCAGTTCTTC.

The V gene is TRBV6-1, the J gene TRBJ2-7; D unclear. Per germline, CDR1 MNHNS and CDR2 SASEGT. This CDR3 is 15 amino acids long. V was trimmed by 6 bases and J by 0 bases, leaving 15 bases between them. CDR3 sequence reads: CASSPLGISSYEQYF. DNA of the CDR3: TGTGCCAGCAGCCCCCTAGGCATAAGCTCCTACGAGCAGTACTTC.

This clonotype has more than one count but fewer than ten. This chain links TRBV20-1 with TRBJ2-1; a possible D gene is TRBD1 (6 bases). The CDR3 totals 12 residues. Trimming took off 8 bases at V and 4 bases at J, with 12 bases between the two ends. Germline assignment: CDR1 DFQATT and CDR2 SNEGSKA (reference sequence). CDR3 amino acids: CSWGRQYNEQFF. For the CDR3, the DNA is TGCAGTTGGGGGCGGCAGTACAATGAGCAGTTCTTC.

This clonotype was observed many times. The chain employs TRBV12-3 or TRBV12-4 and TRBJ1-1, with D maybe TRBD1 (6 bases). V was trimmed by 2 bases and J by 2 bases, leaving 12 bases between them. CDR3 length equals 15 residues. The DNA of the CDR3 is TGTGCCAGCAGTTTATCGGGACACTTCAACACTGAAGCTTTCTTT. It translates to CASSLSGHFNTEAFF.

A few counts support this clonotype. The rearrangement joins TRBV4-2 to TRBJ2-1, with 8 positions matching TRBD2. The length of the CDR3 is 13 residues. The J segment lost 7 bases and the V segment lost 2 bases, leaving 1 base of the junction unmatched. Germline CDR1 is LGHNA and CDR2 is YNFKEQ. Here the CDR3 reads CASSQQRGNEQFF. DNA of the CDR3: TGTGCCAGCAGCCAACAGCGGGGGAATGAGCAGTTCTTC.

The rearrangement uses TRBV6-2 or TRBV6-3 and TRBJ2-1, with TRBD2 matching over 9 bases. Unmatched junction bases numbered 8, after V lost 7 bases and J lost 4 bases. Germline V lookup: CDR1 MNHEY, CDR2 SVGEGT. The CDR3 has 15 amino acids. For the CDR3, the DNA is TGTGCCAGCACCTTCCCGGGACTAGCTTACAATGAGCAGTTCTTC. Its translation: CASTFPGLAYNEQFF.

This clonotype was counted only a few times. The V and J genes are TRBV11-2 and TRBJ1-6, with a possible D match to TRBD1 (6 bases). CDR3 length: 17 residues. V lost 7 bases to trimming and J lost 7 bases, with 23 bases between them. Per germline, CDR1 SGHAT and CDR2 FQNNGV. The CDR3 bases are TGTGCCAGCACCCCAAACTGGGGGTTGAGGGGGAATTCACCCCTCCACTTT. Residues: CASTPNWGLRGNSPLHF.

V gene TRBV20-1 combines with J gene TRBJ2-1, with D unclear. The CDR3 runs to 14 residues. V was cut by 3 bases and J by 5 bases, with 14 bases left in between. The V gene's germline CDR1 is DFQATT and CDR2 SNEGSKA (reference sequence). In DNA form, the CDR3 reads TGCAGTGCTAGGGAACCCGACCGAGACAATGAGCAGTTCTTC. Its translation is CSAREPDRDNEQFF.

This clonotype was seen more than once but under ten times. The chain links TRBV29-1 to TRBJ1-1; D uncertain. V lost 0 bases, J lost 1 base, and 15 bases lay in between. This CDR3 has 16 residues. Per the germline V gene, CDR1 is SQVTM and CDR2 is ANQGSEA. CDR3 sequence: CSVEDPRRLSNTEAFF. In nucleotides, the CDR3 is TGCAGCGTTGAAGATCCCCGACGGCTATCGAACACTGAAGCTTTCTTT.

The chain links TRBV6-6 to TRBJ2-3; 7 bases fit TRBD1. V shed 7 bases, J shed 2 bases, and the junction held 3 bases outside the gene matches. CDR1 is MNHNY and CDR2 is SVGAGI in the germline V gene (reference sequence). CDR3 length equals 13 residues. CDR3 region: CASTDRVTDTQYF. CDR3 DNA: TGTGCCAGCACCGACAGGGTCACAGATACGCAGTATTTT.

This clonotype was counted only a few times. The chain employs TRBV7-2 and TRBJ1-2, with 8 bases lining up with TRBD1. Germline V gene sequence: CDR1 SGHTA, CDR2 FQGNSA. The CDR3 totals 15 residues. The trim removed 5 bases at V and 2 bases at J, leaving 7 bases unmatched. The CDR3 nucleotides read TGTGCCAGCAGCCCCTGGACAGGGTGGAACTATGGCTACACCTTC. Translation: CASSPWTGWNYGYTF.

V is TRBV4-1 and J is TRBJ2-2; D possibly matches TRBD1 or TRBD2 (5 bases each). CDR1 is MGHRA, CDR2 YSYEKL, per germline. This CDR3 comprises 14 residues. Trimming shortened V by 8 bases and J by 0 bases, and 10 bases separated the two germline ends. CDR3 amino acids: CASGRGANTGELFF. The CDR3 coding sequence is TGCGCCAGCGGACGGGGCGCGAACACCGGGGAGCTGTTTTTT.

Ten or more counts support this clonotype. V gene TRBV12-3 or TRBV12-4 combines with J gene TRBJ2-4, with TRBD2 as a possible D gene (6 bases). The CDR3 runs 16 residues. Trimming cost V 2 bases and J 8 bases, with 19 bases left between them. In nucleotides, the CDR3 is TGTGCCAGCAGTTTAATTTCTTTGACTAGAAAACACATTCAGTACTTC. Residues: CASSLISLTRKHIQYF.

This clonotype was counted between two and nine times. The CDR3 loop reads CASSLPGGSTGELFF. The CDR3 coding sequence is TGTGCCAGCAGTTTACCAGGGGGCAGCACCGGGGAGCTGTTTTTT. J is TRBJ2-2 and V is TRBV12-3 or TRBV12-4, with TRBD1 matching over 8 bases. The CDR3 is 15 amino acids. The junction had 3 bases not matched to a gene; V was cut back by 2 bases and J by 4 bases.

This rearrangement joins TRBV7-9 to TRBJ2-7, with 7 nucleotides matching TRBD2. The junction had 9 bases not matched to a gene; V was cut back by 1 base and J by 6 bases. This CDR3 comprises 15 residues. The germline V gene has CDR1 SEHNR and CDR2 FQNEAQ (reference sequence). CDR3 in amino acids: CASSLGGGRSGEQYF. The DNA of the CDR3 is TGTGCCAGCAGCTTAGGAGGCGGGAGATCTGGCGAGCAGTACTTC.

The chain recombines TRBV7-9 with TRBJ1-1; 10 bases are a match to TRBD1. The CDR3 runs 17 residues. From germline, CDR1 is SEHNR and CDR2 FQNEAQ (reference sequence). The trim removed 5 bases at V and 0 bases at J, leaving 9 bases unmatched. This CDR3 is CASSLGQGSFLNTEAFF. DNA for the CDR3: TGTGCCAGCAGCCTGGGACAGGGGTCCTTTTTGAACACTGAAGCTTTCTTT.

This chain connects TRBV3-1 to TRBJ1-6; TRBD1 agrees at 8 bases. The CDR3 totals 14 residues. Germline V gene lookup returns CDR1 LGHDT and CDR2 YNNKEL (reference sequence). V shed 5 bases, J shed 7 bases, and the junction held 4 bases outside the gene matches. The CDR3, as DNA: TGTGCCAGCAGCGTCACAGGGGGGAATTCACCCCTCCACTTT. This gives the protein CASSVTGGNSPLHF.

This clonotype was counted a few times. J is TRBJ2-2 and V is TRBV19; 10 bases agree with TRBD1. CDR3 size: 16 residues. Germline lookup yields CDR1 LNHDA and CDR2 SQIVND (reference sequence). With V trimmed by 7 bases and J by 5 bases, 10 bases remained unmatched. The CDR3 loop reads CASNQPRDRGTGELFF. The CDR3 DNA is TGTGCCAGTAACCAACCCCGGGACAGGGGAACCGGGGAGCTGTTTTTT.

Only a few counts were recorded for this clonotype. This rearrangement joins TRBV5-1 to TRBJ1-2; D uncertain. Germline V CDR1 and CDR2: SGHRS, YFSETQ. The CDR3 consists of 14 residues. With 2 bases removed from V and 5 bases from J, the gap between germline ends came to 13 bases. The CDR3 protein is CASSFDNRGYGYTF. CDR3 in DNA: TGCGCCAGCAGCTTTGACAATCGCGGGTATGGCTACACCTTC.

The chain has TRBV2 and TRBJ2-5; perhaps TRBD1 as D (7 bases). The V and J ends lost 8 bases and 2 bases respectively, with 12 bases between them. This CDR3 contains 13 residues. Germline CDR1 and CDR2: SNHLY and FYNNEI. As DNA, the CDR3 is TGTGCCAGCGGCGGGGACAGTCAAGAGACCCAGTACTTC. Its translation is CASGGDSQETQYF. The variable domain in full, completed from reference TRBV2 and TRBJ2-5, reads EPEVTQTPSHQVTQMGQEVILRCVPISNHLYFYWYRQILGQKVEFLVSFYNNEISEKSEIFDDQFSVERPDGSNFTLKIRSTKLEDSAMYFCASGGDSQETQYFGPGTRLLVL.